This T cell receptor beta chain was sequenced in a study of shared clonotypes between healthy human individuals. Naivety among CD8 cells was defined by CD45RO negativity and positive CCR7 selection, thereby excluding terminally differentiated effector memory CD45RA+ cells. The donors were adults (healthy and HIV-negative) with no recent acute infections or vaccinations. V dropped 7 bases and J dropped 5 bases, with 14 bases sitting between them. This CDR3 has 13 amino acids. Germline V gene data show CDR1 as SEHNR and CDR2 as FQNEAQ (reference sequence). Sequencing was at deep level. Only in-frame clones appear in the TCRdb table, and some are missing; sequencing was by immunoSEQ multiplex PCR. There are roughly 1,800,000 clones in the sample; approximately 95% occur only once, and 1% to 1.5% lies in the top ten.

This receptor was identified in a young man in good health. Sequenced sample: naive CD8+ T cells sorted from blood. V gene TRBV7-9 combines with J gene TRBJ1-1; possible D gene TRBD1, 5 bases. CDR3 bases: TGTGCCAGCACCATCCTCGGGGGGACTGAAGCTTTCTTT. It is translated as CASTILGGTEAFF.